This T cell receptor (beta chain) was profiled in a study of blood T cell repertoires in COVID-19. Study information: There were acute and convalescent COVID-19 samples, and they came from the United States, Italy and Spain.

As handled by the study authors: Reference gene primers were amplified, and this amplification served to estimate nucleated cell counts. Data came from immunoSEQ multiplex PCR; TCRdb stores just in-frame clones and leaves some out. Clonal size and the V and J genes are those of that table, whereas D and trimming came from the DNA. This table has about 290,000 clones, around 89% appearing once. The germline V gene has CDR1 MRHNA and CDR2 SNTAGT. The CDR3 covers 13 residues. V was cut by 10 bases and J by 0 bases, with 10 bases left in between. This clone was observed a few times. This chain joins TRBV6-4 and TRBJ1-5, with a weak D call TRBD1 (5 bases). This clonotype originated in a man aged 40-55 years with acute or convalescent COVID-19. Material for sequencing was peripheral blood. The CDR3 sequence is CAKMGGSNQPQHF. The DNA of the CDR3 is TGTGCCAAGATGGGGGGTAGCAATCAGCCCCAGCATTTT.